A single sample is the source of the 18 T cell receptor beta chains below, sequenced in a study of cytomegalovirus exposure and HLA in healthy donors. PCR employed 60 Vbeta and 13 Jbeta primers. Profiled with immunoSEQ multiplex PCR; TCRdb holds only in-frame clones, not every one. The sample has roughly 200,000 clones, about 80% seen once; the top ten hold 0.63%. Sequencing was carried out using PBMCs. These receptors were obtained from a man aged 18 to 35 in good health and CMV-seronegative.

Written as DNA, the CDR3 is TGTGCCAGCAGTTATGCGGGAGTAAGGTATGAGCAGTTCTTC. As protein: CASSYAGVRYEQFF. The V and J genes are TRBV6-5 and TRBJ2-1, with 7 bases identical to TRBD2. From germline, CDR1 is MNHEY and CDR2 SVGAGI. Losses at the gene ends were 3 bases for V and 8 bases for J; bases not matched to a gene: 7. This CDR3 region has 14 residues.

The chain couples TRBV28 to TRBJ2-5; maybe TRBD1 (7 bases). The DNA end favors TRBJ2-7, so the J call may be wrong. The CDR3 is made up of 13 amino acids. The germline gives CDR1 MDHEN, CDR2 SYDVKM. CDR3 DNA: TGTGCCAGCGGAGGGGGCACCCACTACGAGCAGTACTTC. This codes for CASGGGTHYEQYF.

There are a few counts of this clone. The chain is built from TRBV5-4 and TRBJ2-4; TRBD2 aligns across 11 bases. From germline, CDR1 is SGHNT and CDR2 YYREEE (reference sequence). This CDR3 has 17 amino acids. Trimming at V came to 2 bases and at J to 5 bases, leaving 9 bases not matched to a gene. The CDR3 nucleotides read TGTGCCAGCAGCTTACTCGGGACTAGCGGAAAAGAAAACATTCAGTACTTC. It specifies CASSLLGTSGKENIQYF. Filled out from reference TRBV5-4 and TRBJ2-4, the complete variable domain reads ETGVTQSPTHLIKTRGQQVTLRCSSQSGHNTVSWYQQALGQGPQFIFQYYREEENGRGNFPPRFSGLQFPNYSSELNVNALELDDSALYLCASSLLGTSGKENIQYFGAGTRLSVL.

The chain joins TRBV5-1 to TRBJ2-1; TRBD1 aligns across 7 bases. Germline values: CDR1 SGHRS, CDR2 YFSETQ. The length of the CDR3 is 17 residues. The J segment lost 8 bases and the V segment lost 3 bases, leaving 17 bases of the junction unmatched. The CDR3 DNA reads TGCGCCAGCAGCTGGACCTTACAGGGGCCGTCCGGCCATGAGCAGTTCTTC. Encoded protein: CASSWTLQGPSGHEQFF.

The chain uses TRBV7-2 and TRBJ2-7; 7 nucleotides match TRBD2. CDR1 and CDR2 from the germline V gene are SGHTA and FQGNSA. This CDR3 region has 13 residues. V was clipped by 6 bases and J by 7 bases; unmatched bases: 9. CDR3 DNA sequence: TGTGCCAGCAGGGGGACCGCAGCGGGGGAGCAGTACTTC. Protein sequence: CASRGTAAGEQYF.

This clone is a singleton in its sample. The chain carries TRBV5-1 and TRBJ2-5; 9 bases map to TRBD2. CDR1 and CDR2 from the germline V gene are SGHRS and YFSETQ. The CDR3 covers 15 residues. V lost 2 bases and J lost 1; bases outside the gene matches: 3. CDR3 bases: TGCGCCAGCAGCTTCCTAGCGGGGTCCCAAGAGACCCAGTACTTC. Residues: CASSFLAGSQETQYF.

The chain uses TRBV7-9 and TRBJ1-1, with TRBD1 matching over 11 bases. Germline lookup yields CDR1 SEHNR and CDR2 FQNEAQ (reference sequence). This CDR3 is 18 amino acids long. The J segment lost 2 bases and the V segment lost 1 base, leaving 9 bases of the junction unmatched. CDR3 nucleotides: TGTGCCAGCAGCTTAGGACCGGGACAGGGGGGCGTAAACACTGAAGCTTTCTTT. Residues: CASSLGPGQGGVNTEAFF.

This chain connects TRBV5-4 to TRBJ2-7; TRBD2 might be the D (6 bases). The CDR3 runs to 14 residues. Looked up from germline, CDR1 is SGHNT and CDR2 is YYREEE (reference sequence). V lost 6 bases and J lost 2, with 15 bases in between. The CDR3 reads CASKLGGEAYEQYF. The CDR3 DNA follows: TGTGCCAGCAAATTGGGGGGAGAAGCCTACGAGCAGTACTTC. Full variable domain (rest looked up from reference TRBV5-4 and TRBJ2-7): ETGVTQSPTHLIKTRGQQVTLRCSSQSGHNTVSWYQQALGQGPQFIFQYYREEENGRGNFPPRFSGLQFPNYSSELNVNALELDDSALYLCASKLGGEAYEQYFGPGTRLTVT.

The CDR3 DNA reads TGTGCCAGCAGGAGGGCAGGATCATATGGCTACACCTTC. Its protein product is CASRRAGSYGYTF. This rearrangement joins TRBV6-5 to TRBJ1-2; unclear D gene. CDR1 and CDR2 (germline): MNHEY, SVGAGI. V was shortened by 6 bases and J by 5 bases, with 13 bases between the two germline ends. This CDR3 comprises 13 residues.

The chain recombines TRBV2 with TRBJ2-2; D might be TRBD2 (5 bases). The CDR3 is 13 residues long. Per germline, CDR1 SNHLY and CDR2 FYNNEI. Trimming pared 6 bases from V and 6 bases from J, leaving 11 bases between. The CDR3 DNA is TGTGCCAGCAGACCGCGGGCCGCCGGGGAGCTGTTTTTT. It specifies CASRPRAAGELFF.

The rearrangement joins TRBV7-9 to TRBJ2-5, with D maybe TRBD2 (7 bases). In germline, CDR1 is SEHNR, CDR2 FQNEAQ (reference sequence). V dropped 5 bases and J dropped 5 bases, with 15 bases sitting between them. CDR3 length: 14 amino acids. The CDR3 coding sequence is TGTGCCAGCAGCAAGAGGGGGGGGGACGAGACCCAGTACTTC. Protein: CASSKRGGDETQYF. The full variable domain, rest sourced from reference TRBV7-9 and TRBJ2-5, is DTGVSQNPRHKITKRGQNVTFRCDPISEHNRLYWYRQTLGQGPEFLTYFQNEAQLEKSRLLSDRFSAERPKGSFSTLEIQRTEQGDSAMYLCASSKRGGDETQYFGPGTRLLVL.

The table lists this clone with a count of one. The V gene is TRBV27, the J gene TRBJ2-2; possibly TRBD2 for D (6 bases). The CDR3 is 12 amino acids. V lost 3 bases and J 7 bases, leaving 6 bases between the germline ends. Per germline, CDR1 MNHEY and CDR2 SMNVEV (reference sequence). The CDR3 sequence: CASSFSGGELFF. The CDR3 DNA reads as TGTGCCAGCAGTTTTAGCGGCGGGGAGCTGTTTTTT.

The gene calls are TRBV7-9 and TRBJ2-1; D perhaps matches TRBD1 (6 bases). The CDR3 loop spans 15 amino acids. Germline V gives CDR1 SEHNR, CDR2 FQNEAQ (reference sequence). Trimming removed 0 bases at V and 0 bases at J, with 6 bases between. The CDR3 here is CASSLADSSYNEQFF. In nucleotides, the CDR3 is TGTGCCAGCAGCTTAGCGGACAGCTCCTACAATGAGCAGTTCTTC.

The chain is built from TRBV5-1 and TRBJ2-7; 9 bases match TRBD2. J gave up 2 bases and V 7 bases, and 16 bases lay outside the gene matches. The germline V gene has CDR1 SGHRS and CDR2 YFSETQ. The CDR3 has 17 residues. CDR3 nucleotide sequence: TGCGCCAGCGAGTTTCCACGGACTAGCGAAGAACCCTACGAGCAGTACTTC. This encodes CASEFPRTSEEPYEQYF.

The CDR3 reads CAWDRLRTDNSPLHF. The CDR3 nucleotides read TGTGCCTGGGATCGTTTGAGGACAGATAATTCACCCCTCCACTTT. This chain joins TRBV30 and TRBJ1-6, with TRBD1 as a possible D gene (6 bases). Trimming removed 5 bases from V and 5 bases from J, with 16 bases in between. The CDR3 totals 15 residues. From germline, CDR1 is GTSNPN and CDR2 SVGIG (reference sequence).

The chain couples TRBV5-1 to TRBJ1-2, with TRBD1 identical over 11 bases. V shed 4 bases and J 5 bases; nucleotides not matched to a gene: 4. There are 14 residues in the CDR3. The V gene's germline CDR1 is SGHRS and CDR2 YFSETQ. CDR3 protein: CASSLGTGGYGYTF. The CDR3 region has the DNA TGCGCCAGCAGCCTCGGGACAGGGGGGTATGGCTACACCTTC.

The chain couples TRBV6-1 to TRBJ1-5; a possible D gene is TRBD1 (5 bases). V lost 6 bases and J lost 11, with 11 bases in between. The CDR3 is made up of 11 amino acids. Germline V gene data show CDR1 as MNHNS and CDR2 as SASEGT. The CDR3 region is CASRGEGAQHF. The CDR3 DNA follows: TGTGCCAGCAGGGGGGAGGGAGCCCAGCATTTT.

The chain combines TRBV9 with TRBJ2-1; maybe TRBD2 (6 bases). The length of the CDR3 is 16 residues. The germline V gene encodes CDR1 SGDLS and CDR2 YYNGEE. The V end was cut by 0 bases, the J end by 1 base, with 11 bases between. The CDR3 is CASSVVGDSSYNEQFF. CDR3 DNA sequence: TGTGCCAGCAGCGTAGTAGGGGACTCATCCTACAATGAGCAGTTCTTC. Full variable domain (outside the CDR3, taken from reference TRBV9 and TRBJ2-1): DSGVTQTPKHLITATGQRVTLRCSPRSGDLSVYWYQQSLDQGLQFLIQYYNGEERAKGNILERFSAQQFPDLHSELNLSSLELGDSALYFCASSVVGDSSYNEQFFGPGTRLTVL.